This T cell receptor (beta chain) was profiled in a study of T cells in Graves' hyperthyroidism and ophthalmopathy. The overall study: Once the initial diagnosis was made, peripheral blood was obtained before any treatment. Study conclusions and caveats: Blood held most thyroid clonotypes expanded above 0.001 frequency.

This clonotype has at least ten counts. The antigen is undetermined. The CDR3 has 12 amino acids. Per the germline V gene, CDR1 is MDHEN and CDR2 is SYDVKM. V was shortened by 9 bases and J by 5 bases, with 13 bases between the two germline ends. RNA transcripts provided the source from which TCR beta CDR3 regions were amplified. A first-round RT-PCR of the TCR CDR3 used the HTBI primer set. TCRdb re-analysed the multiplex PCR reads in MiXCR, keeping a single row per CDR3 protein. Among under 400,000 distinct CDR3 sequences listed, less than 15% were seen once. Across 18 months, stable Graves' hyperthyroidism was marked by no progression to ophthalmopathy. Patients with uncontrolled infections, other autoimmune diseases, pregnancy or lactation were excluded.

The V and J genes are TRBV28 and TRBJ2-5; D could derive from TRBD1 or TRBD2 (5 bases each). Sequenced material: blood. This sequence was found in a woman between 18 and 29 years old with Graves' hyperthyroidism. In DNA, the CDR3 is TGTGCCAGTCTGGGACGAAGGGAGACCCAGTACTTC. Translation gives CASLGRRETQYF.